This T cell receptor (beta chain) was profiled in a study of T cell responses to AZD1222 COVID-19 vaccine. Remarks on this clone: Its target is unknown.

Trimming took off 1 base at V and 7 bases at J, with 4 bases between the two ends. This CDR3 region has 12 residues. Germline CDR1 and CDR2: SEHNR and FQNEAQ (reference sequence). General study points: White British ancestry dominated among donors, who included more females, and clonal diversity was possibly underestimated.

TCRdb's copy holds only in-frame clones and misses some; the assay was immunoSEQ multiplex PCR. The sample lists roughly 200,000 clones; roughly nine tenths were seen once. The genes are TRBV7-9 and TRBJ1-4; D ambiguous. This TCR was sampled from an adult who received the MenACWY meningococcal vaccine as a control. Sample: peripheral blood, taken 28 days after the second dose of the MenACWY control vaccine. CDR3 sequence (DNA): TGTGCCAGCAGCTTAGTAGGTGAAAAACTGTTTTTT. It encodes CASSLVGEKLFF.